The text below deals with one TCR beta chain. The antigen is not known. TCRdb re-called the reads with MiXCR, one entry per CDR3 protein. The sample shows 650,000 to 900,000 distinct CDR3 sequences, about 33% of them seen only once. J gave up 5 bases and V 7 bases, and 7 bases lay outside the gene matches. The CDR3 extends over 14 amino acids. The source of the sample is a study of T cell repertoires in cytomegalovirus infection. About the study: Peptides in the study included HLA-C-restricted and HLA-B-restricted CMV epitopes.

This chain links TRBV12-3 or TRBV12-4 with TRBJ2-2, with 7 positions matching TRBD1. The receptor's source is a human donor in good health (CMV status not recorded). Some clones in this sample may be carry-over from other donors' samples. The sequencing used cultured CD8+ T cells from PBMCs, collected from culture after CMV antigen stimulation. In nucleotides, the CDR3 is TGTGCCAGCACTCACAGGGGTGGTACCGGGGAGCTGTTTTTT. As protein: CASTHRGGTGELFF.